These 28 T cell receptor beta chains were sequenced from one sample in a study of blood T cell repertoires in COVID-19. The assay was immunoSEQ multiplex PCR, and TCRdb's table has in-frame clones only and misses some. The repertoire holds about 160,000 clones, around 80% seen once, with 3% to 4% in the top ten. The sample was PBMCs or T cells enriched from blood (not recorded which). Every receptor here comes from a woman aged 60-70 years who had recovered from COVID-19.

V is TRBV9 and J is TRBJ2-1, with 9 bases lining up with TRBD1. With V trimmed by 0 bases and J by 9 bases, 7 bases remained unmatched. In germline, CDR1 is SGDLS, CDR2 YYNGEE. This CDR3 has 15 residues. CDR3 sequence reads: CASSVAPQGAVEQFF. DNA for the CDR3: TGTGCCAGCAGCGTAGCTCCACAGGGGGCGGTTGAGCAGTTCTTC.

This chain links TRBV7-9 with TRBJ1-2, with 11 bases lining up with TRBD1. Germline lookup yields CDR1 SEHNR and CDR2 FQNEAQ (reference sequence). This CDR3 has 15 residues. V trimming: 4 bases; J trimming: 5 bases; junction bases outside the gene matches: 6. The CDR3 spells CASSWPGQGEYGYTF. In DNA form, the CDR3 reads TGTGCCAGCAGCTGGCCGGGACAGGGGGAATATGGCTACACCTTC.

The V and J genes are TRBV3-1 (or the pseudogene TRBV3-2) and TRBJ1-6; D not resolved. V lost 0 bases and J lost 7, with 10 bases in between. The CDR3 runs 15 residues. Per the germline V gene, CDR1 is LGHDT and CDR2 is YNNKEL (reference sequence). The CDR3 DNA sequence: TGTGCCAGCAGCCAAGAAGCCCGCCTAAATTCACCCCTCCACTTT. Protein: CASSQEARLNSPLHF.

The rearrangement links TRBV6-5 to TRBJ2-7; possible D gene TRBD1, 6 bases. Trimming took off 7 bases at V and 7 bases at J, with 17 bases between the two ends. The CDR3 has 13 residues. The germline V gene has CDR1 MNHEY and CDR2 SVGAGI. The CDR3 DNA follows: TGTGCCAGCAAAATTGAGGGGGTCGGGGAGCAGTACTTC. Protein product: CASKIEGVGEQYF.

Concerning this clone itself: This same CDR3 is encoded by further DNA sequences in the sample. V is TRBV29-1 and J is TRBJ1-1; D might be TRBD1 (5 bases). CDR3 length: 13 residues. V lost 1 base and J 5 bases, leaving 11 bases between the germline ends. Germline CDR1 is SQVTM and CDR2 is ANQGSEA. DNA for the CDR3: TGCAGCGTTGAAGGCAGGGTGGGAACTGAAGCTTTCTTT. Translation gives CSVEGRVGTEAFF.

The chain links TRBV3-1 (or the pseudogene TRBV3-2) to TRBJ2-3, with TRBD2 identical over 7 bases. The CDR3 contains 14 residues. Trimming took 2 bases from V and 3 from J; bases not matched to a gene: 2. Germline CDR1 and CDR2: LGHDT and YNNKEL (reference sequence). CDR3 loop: CASSQRTRTDTQYF. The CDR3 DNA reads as TGTGCCAGCAGCCAAAGGACTAGAACAGATACGCAGTATTTT.

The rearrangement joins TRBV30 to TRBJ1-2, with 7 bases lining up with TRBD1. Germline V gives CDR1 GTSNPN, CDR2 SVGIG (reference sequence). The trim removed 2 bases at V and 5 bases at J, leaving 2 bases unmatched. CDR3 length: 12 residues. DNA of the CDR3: TGTGCCTGGAGTAGACAGGGATATGGCTACACCTTC. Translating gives CAWSRQGYGYTF.

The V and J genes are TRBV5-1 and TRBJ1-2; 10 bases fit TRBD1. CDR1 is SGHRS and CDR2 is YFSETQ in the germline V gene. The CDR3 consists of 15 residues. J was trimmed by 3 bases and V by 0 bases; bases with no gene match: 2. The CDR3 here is CASSLGGTGDYGYTF. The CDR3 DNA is TGCGCCAGCAGCTTGGGCGGGACAGGGGACTATGGCTACACCTTC.

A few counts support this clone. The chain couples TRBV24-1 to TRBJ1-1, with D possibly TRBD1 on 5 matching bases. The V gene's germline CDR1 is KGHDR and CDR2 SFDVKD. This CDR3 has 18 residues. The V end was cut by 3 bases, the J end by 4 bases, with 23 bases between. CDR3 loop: CATSDELKWQGLGTEAFF. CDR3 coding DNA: TGTGCCACCAGTGATGAACTCAAATGGCAGGGATTGGGCACTGAAGCTTTCTTT.

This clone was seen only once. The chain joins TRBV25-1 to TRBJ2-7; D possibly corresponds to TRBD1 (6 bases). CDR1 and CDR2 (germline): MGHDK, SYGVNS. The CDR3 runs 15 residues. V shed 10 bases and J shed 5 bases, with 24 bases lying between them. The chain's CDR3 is CANAPRGPDFDEQYF. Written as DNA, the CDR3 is TGTGCCAACGCACCCAGGGGTCCGGATTTCGACGAGCAGTACTTC.

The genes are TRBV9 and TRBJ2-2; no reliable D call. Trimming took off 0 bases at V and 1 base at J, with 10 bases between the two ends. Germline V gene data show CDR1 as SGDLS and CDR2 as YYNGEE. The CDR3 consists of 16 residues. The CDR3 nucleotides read TGTGCCAGCAGCGTAGAGAAGAGGTTGAACACCGGGGAGCTGTTTTTT. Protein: CASSVEKRLNTGELFF.

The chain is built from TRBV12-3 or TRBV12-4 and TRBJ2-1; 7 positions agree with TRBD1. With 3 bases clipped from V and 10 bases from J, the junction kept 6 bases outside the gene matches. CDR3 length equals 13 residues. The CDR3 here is CASSLRGPEEQFF. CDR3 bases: TGTGCCAGCAGTTTGAGGGGGCCGGAGGAGCAGTTCTTC.

The CDR3 sequence is CASSLRQGVNEKLFF. DNA for the CDR3: TGTGCCAGCAGCCTTAGACAGGGGGTTAATGAAAAACTGTTTTTT. The V call is TRBV3-1 (or the pseudogene TRBV3-2), the J call TRBJ1-4; 9 nucleotides align to TRBD1. Looked up from germline, CDR1 is LGHDT and CDR2 is YNNKEL (reference sequence). V dropped 4 bases and J dropped 4; count of bases not matched to a gene: 4. The CDR3 consists of 15 residues.

CDR3 in amino acids: CASSNRGANEKLFF. Written as DNA, the CDR3 is TGTGCCAGCTCGAACAGGGGCGCCAATGAAAAACTGTTTTTT. This chain connects TRBV18 to TRBJ1-4; 7 nucleotides align to TRBD1. V lost 6 bases to trimming and J lost 5 bases; unmatched junction nucleotides: 6. The CDR3 has 14 amino acids. CDR1 is KGHSH, CDR2 LQKENI, per germline. The full variable domain, with the rest looked up from reference TRBV18 and TRBJ1-4, is NAGVMQNPRHLVRRRGQEARLRCSPMKGHSHVYWYRQLPEEGLKFMVYLQKENIIDESGMPKERFSAEFPKEGPSILRIQQVVRGDSAAYFCASSNRGANEKLFFGSGTQLSVL.

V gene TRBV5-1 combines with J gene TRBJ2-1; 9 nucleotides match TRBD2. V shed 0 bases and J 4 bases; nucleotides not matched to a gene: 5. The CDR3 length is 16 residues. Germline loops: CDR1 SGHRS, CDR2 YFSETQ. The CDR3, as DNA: TGCGCCAGCAGCTTGGCAGGCGGGGGGGAATACAATGAGCAGTTCTTC. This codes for CASSLAGGGEYNEQFF.

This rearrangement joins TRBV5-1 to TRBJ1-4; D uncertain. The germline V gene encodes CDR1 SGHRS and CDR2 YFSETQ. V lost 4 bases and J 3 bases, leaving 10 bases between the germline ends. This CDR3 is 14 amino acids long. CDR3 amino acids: CASSEGGANEKLFF. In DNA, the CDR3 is TGCGCCAGCAGCGAGGGTGGGGCTAATGAAAAACTGTTTTTT.

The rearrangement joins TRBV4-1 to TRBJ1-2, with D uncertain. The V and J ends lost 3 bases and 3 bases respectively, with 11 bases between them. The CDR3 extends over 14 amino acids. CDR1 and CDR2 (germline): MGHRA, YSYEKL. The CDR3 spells CASSQEDGYYGYTF. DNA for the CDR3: TGCGCCAGCAGCCAGGAGGACGGGTACTATGGCTACACCTTC.

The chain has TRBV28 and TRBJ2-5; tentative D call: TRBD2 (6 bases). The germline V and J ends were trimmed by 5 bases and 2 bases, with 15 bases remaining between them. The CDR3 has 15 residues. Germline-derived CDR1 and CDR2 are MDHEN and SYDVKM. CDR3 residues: CASSPRRGDQETQYF. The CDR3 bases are TGTGCCAGCAGTCCCCGGCGGGGAGATCAAGAGACCCAGTACTTC.

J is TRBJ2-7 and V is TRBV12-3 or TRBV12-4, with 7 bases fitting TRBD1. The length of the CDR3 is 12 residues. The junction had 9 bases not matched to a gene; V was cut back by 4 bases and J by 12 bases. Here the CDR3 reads CASSSSGTEGYF. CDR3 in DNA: TGTGCCAGCAGTTCATCCGGGACAGAGGGGTACTTC.

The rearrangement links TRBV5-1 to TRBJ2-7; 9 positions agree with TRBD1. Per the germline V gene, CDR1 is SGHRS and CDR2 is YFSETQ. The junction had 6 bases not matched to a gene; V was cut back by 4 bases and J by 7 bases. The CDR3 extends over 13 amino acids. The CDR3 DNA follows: TGCGCCAGCAGCGGCGGGACAGGGCAAGAGCAGTACTTC. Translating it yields CASSGGTGQEQYF.

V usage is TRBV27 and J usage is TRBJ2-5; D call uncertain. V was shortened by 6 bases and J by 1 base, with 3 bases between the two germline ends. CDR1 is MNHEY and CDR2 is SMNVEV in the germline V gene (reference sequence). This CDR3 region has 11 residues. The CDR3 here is CASSLQETQYF. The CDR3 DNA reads TGTGCCAGCAGCCTCCAAGAGACCCAGTACTTC.

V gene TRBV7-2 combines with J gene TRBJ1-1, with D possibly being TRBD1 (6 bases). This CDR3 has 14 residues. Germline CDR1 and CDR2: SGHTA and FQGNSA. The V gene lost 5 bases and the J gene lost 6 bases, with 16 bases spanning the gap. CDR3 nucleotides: TGTGCCAGCAGCCCGCGGACAGATTACCCTGAAGCTTTCTTT. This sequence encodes CASSPRTDYPEAFF.

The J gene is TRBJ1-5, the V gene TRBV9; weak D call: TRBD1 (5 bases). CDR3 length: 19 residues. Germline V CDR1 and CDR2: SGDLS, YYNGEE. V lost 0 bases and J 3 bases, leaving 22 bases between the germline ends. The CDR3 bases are TGTGCCAGCAGCGTAGAGATTTTGGGGCACCTAAGCCCCAATCAGCCCCAGCATTTT. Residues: CASSVEILGHLSPNQPQHF. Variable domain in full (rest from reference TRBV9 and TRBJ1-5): DSGVTQTPKHLITATGQRVTLRCSPRSGDLSVYWYQQSLDQGLQFLIQYYNGEERAKGNILERFSAQQFPDLHSELNLSSLELGDSALYFCASSVEILGHLSPNQPQHFGDGTRLSIL.

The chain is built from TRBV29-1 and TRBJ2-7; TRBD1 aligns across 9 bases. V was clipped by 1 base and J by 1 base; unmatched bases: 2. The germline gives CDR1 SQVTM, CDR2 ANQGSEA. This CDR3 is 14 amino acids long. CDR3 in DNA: TGCAGCGTTGAAGCCGGACAGGGGTCCTACGAGCAGTACTTC. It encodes CSVEAGQGSYEQYF.

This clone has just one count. CDR3 amino acids: CASSVTVTGANVLTF. In nucleotides, the CDR3 is TGTGCCAGCTCGGTGACAGTCACTGGGGCCAACGTCCTGACTTTC. The chain has TRBV18 and TRBJ2-6; a possible D gene is TRBD1 (5 bases). V was pared by 6 bases and J by 2 bases, with 11 bases between. The CDR3 has 15 amino acids. Germline V gene lookup returns CDR1 KGHSH and CDR2 LQKENI.

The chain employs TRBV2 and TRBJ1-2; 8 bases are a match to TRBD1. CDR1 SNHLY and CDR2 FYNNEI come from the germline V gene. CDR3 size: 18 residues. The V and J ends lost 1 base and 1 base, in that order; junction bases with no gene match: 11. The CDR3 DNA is TGTGCCAGCAGTGAAGTCCCCGAGACAGGGGCATATAACTATGGCTACACCTTC. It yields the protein CASSEVPETGAYNYGYTF.

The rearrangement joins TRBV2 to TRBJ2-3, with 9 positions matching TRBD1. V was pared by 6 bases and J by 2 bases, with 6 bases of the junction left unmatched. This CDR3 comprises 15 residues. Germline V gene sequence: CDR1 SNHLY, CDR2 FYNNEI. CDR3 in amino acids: CASSATGGDTDTQYF. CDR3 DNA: TGTGCCAGCAGCGCTACAGGGGGCGACACAGATACGCAGTATTTT.

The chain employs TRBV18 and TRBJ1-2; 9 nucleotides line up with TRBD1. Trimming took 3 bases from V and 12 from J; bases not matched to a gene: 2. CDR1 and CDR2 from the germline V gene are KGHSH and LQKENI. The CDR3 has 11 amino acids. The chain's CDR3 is CASSPGQGNTF. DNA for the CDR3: TGTGCCAGCTCACCCGGACAGGGGAACACCTTC. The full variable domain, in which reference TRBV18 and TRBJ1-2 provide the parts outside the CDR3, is NAGVMQNPRHLVRRRGQEARLRCSPMKGHSHVYWYRQLPEEGLKFMVYLQKENIIDESGMPKERFSAEFPKEGPSILRIQQVVRGDSAAYFCASSPGQGNTFGSGTRLTVV.